This entry lists 20 T cell receptor beta chains sequenced from one sample in a study of T cells expressing NK-cell markers. TCRdb processed the 5' RACE reads again and assigns one entry to each CDR3 protein, with no DNA. This repertoire includes 350,000 to 400,000 distinct CDR3 sequences. The material sequenced was blood T cells: a sorted CD56 or NKG2C T cell subset, CD4+ or CD8+ T cells, or bulk PBMC T cells (not recorded which). Receptors originate from a woman aged 45 to 65 in good health.

The rearrangement uses TRBV28 and TRBJ2-3; the TCRdb call, TRBD2, lacks DNA for checking. Germline assignment: CDR1 MDHEN and CDR2 SYDVKM. The length of the CDR3 is 15 residues. CDR3 loop: CASSSSGQGRDTQYF.

The chain combines TRBV19 with TRBJ2-7; TCRdb's D call of TRBD2 is untestable without DNA. The germline V gene encodes CDR1 LNHDA and CDR2 SQIVND (reference sequence). The CDR3 contains 14 residues. CDR3 amino acids: CATSSGTIADEQYF.

This rearrangement joins TRBV11-1 to TRBJ2-3; the D call of TRBD2 rests on TCRdb alone, since no DNA is present to check it. CDR1 is SGHAT, CDR2 FQDESV, per germline (reference sequence). CDR3 length: 15 residues. This CDR3 is CASSPTSGTTDTQYF.

This chain links TRBV7-8 with TRBJ2-1; TCRdb outputs TRBD2, but without DNA this stays unchecked. Germline assignment: CDR1 SGHVS and CDR2 FQNEAQ. There are 16 residues in the CDR3. CDR3 residues: CASSPTTSGLVNEQFF.

This rearrangement joins TRBV27 to TRBJ2-3; TCRdb selects TRBD2, and the lack of DNA leaves this call unchecked. Germline V gives CDR1 MNHEY, CDR2 SMNVEV (reference sequence). CDR3 length equals 14 residues. CDR3 amino acids: CASSGWESTDTQYF.

The chain links TRBV4-2 to TRBJ2-1; the TCRdb call, TRBD2, lacks DNA for checking. There are 13 residues in the CDR3. Germline V gives CDR1 LGHNA, CDR2 YNFKEQ. The CDR3 reads CASSQMGEVEQFF.

J is TRBJ2-1 and V is TRBV7-8; absent DNA, TCRdb's TRBD1 call cannot be checked. The germline V gene encodes CDR1 SGHVS and CDR2 FQNEAQ. This CDR3 contains 12 residues. CDR3 in amino acids: CASSPGGAEQFF.

The chain combines TRBV14 with TRBJ1-4; TCRdb calls TRBD1, which cannot be checked without DNA. The CDR3 covers 15 residues. Germline lookup yields CDR1 SGHDN and CDR2 FVKESK. CDR3 sequence: CASSQESGGNEKLFF. Supplemented by reference TRBV14 and TRBJ1-4, the full variable domain reads EAGVTQFPSHSVIEKGQTVTLRCDPISGHDNLYWYRRVMGKEIKFLLHFVKESKQDESGMPNNRFLAERTGGTYSTLKVQPAELEDSGVYFCASSQESGGNEKLFFGSGTQLSVL.

CDR3 loop: CASSLYGGPYGYTF. The V gene is TRBV7-9, the J gene TRBJ1-2; TCRdb names TRBD1, which stays unverified in the absence of DNA. Germline V CDR1 and CDR2: SEHNR, FQNEAQ (reference sequence). The CDR3 extends over 14 amino acids.

The chain couples TRBV9 to TRBJ2-3. Germline V CDR1 and CDR2: SGDLS, YYNGEE. This CDR3 region has 12 residues. CDR3 in amino acids: CASSVELNTQYF.

The CDR3 here is CASSRGRGAASTDTQYF. This chain uses TRBV4-2 with TRBJ2-3. This CDR3 has 17 residues. Germline V CDR1 and CDR2: LGHNA, YNFKEQ.

This chain links TRBV10-3 with TRBJ1-1; TCRdb's D call, TRBD1, is unchecked because there is no DNA. This CDR3 has 19 residues. Germline CDR1 is ENHRY and CDR2 is SYGVKD. The CDR3 spells CAINPGSPGTGTLNTEAFF.

The V call is TRBV7-7, the J call TRBJ2-2; TCRdb selects TRBD1, and the lack of DNA leaves this call unchecked. The CDR3 consists of 15 residues. CDR1 is SSHAT, CDR2 FNYEAQ, per germline (reference sequence). The CDR3 is CATTPSAGTGGELFF.

The CDR3 protein is CASSRQPPGSGDYEQYF. This chain joins TRBV7-7 and TRBJ2-7; TCRdb lists TRBD1, though no DNA is available to test this call. Germline CDR1 is SSHAT and CDR2 is FNYEAQ (reference sequence). The CDR3 is 17 amino acids.

The V and J genes are TRBV9 and TRBJ2-1. CDR1 is SGDLS and CDR2 is YYNGEE in the germline V gene. The CDR3 runs to 13 residues. CDR3 amino acids: CASSVWDFNEQFF.

The V call is TRBV29-1, the J call TRBJ1-3. This CDR3 contains 13 residues. Germline lookup yields CDR1 SQVTM and CDR2 ANQGSEA. The CDR3 sequence is CSVDGVDGNTIYF.

CDR3 amino acids: CASTPGTRQETQYF. This rearrangement joins TRBV5-1 to TRBJ2-5; TCRdb lists TRBD2, though no DNA is available to test this call. From germline, CDR1 is SGHRS and CDR2 YFSETQ. The CDR3 is 14 residues long.

The chain employs TRBV25-1 and TRBJ2-5; TCRdb names TRBD2, which stays unverified in the absence of DNA. This CDR3 spans 13 amino acids. CDR1 and CDR2 from the germline V gene are MGHDK and SYGVNS. The CDR3 here is CASSPGGVETQYF.

The chain is built from TRBV3-1 and TRBJ1-3; TCRdb reports TRBD1, a call that lacks DNA to check it against. The CDR3 length is 15 residues. CDR1 LGHDT and CDR2 YNNKEL come from the germline V gene (reference sequence). This chain's CDR3 is CASSQSRGPGNTIYF.

The chain uses TRBV5-4 and TRBJ2-3. Germline assignment: CDR1 SGHNT and CDR2 YYREEE (reference sequence). CDR3 size: 11 residues. The chain's CDR3 is CASSGWGTQYF.